The 18 T cell receptor beta chains reported below all come from one sample, sequenced in a study of CD8 T cells in Susac syndrome. The RNA, about 0.45 to 1 ug, was put through reverse transcription using random hexamers. TCRdb recomputed calls from the immunoSEQ multiplex PCR reads with MiXCR, one row per CDR3 protein. Of 75,000 to 95,000 distinct CDR3 sequences listed, around 90% are singletons. Sample: CD8+ T cells from PBMCs. The source of these receptors is a human donor with multiple sclerosis.

The rearrangement uses TRBV5-1 and TRBJ2-3; 10 bases are a match to TRBD2. The trim removed 0 bases at V and 0 bases at J, leaving 1 base unmatched. The V gene's germline CDR1 is SGHRS and CDR2 YFSETQ. CDR3 length: 16 residues. CDR3 sequence: CASSLEAGGSTDTQYF. The CDR3 DNA reads as TGCGCCAGCAGCTTGGAAGCGGGGGGGAGCACAGATACGCAGTATTTT.

The V call is TRBV19, the J call TRBJ1-5, with D perhaps matching TRBD1 (5 bases). Between the trimmed V and J ends, which lost 5 bases and 7 bases, there was a span of 18 bases. The length of the CDR3 is 15 residues. Germline values: CDR1 LNHDA, CDR2 SQIVND (reference sequence). The CDR3 is CASSAWRDLGQPQHF. The DNA of the CDR3 is TGTGCCAGTAGTGCCTGGAGGGACCTGGGCCAGCCCCAGCATTTT.

The gene calls are TRBV27 and TRBJ2-7; D perhaps matches TRBD1 (6 bases). Germline V gene lookup returns CDR1 MNHEY and CDR2 SMNVEV (reference sequence). The CDR3 is 15 residues long. Trimming cost V 4 bases and J 2 bases, with 15 bases left between them. CDR3 loop: CASSYGQGPPYEQYF. The CDR3, as DNA: TGTGCCAGCAGTTATGGGCAGGGGCCACCCTACGAGCAGTACTTC.

The chain uses TRBV6-2 or TRBV6-3 and TRBJ1-5; 7 positions agree with TRBD1. CDR1 and CDR2 (germline): MNHEY, SVGEGT. The CDR3 covers 17 residues. J lost 0 bases, V lost 2 bases, and 7 bases had no gene match. CDR3 loop: CASSYPSGQHSNQPQHF. The DNA for the CDR3 is TGTGCCAGCAGTTACCCATCGGGACAGCATAGCAATCAGCCCCAGCATTTT.

This chain uses TRBV4-1 with TRBJ1-2; D is uncertain. Germline loops: CDR1 MGHRA, CDR2 YSYEKL. The CDR3 totals 13 residues. V shed 0 bases and J shed 3 bases, with 5 bases lying between them. The CDR3 region is CASSQDSHYGYTF. CDR3 DNA sequence: TGCGCCAGCAGCCAAGATAGCCACTATGGCTACACCTTC.

This clonotype appeared once. This CDR3 is CASSPGGWQFF. The CDR3 DNA is TGTGCCAGCAGCCCCGGGGGGTGGCAGTTCTTC. This chain connects TRBV7-6 to TRBJ2-1, with 7 positions matching TRBD2. In germline, CDR1 is SGHVS, CDR2 FNYEAQ. Trimming removed 5 bases from V and 12 bases from J; junction bases left unmatched: 4. This CDR3 has 11 residues.

J is TRBJ2-3 and V is TRBV5-6, with unresolved D. Germline loops: CDR1 SGHDT, CDR2 YYEEEE. This CDR3 has 13 residues. Between the trimmed V and J ends, which lost 0 bases and 5 bases, there was a span of 7 bases. The CDR3 region is CASSLDLGDTQYF. As DNA, the CDR3 is TGTGCCAGCAGCTTGGATCTGGGAGATACGCAGTATTTT.

CDR3: CASSPRLAGGQGNEQFF. Here the CDR3 DNA reads TGTGCCAGTAGTCCCCGACTAGCGGGGGGGCAGGGCAATGAGCAGTTCTTC. V is TRBV19 and J is TRBJ2-1, with 14 bases lining up with TRBD2. CDR3 length: 17 residues. Germline V gene lookup returns CDR1 LNHDA and CDR2 SQIVND (reference sequence). With V trimmed by 5 bases and J by 6 bases, 9 bases remained unmatched.

V and J are TRBV25-1 and TRBJ1-5, with D perhaps TRBD1 (6 bases). The V and J ends lost 2 bases and 0 bases respectively, with 14 bases between them. This CDR3 is 17 amino acids long. Germline V CDR1 and CDR2: MGHDK, SYGVNS. CDR3: CASSESGGGYSNQPQHF. Here the CDR3 DNA reads TGTGCCAGCAGTGAAAGCGGGGGCGGATATAGCAATCAGCCCCAGCATTTT.

The V and J genes are TRBV13 and TRBJ1-3; D ambiguous. CDR3 size: 11 residues. Germline V CDR1 and CDR2: PRHDT, FYEKMQ (reference sequence). V lost 7 bases and J lost 4, with 5 bases in between. CDR3 nucleotides: TGTGCCAGCATCAGGGGAAACACCATATATTTT. Translating it yields CASIRGNTIYF.

The V gene is TRBV11-1, the J gene TRBJ1-2, with D hard to call. Germline V gene lookup returns CDR1 SGHAT and CDR2 FQDESV (reference sequence). Trimming pared 3 bases from V and 0 bases from J, leaving 5 bases between. The length of the CDR3 is 13 residues. CDR3 in DNA: TGTGCCAGCAGCTTTAACACTAACTATGGCTACACCTTC. It translates to CASSFNTNYGYTF. Combining the CDR3 with reference TRBV11-1 and TRBJ1-2 gives the whole variable domain EAEVAQSPRYKITEKSQAVAFWCDPISGHATLYWYRQILGQGPELLVQFQDESVVDDSQLPKDRFSAERLKGVDSTLKIQPAELGDSAMYLCASSFNTNYGYTFGSGTRLTVV.

V gene TRBV12-1 combines with J gene TRBJ2-3; TRBD1 is the table's D call, not checked against the DNA. TRBV12-1 is deemed a pseudogene. The CDR3 loop spans 15 amino acids. The CDR3 nucleotides read TGTGCCAGCAGCCCAAGGACATTCGAGGGAGATACGCAGTATTTT. It is translated as CASSPRTFEGDTQYF.

The genes are TRBV5-6 and TRBJ2-2; D could derive from TRBD1 or TRBD2 (6 bases each). In germline, CDR1 is SGHDT, CDR2 YYEEEE. This CDR3 has 17 amino acids. Deletions cut 0 bases from V and 0 bases from J, with 12 bases between. The CDR3 loop reads CASSLGGRDPNTGELFF. Written as DNA, the CDR3 is TGTGCCAGCAGCTTGGGGGGGCGGGATCCGAACACCGGGGAGCTGTTTTTT. The variable domain in full, with the rest retrieved from reference TRBV5-6 and TRBJ2-2, is DAGVTQSPTHLIKTRGQQVTLRCSPKSGHDTVSWYQQALGQGPQFIFQYYEEEERQRGNFPDRFSGHQFPNYSSELNVNALLLGDSALYLCASSLGGRDPNTGELFFGEGSRLTVL.

The chain combines TRBV6-1 with TRBJ2-7, with 9 positions matching TRBD2. Germline values: CDR1 MNHNS, CDR2 SASEGT. This CDR3 has 16 amino acids. The junction had 12 bases not matched to a gene; V was cut back by 4 bases and J by 5 bases. The CDR3 coding sequence is TGTGCCAGCAGTGTAGGTCATGGGACTAGCCTGAACGAGCAGTACTTC. It is translated as CASSVGHGTSLNEQYF.

This chain links TRBV4-3 with TRBJ1-2; 8 bases map to TRBD1. Losses at the gene ends were 3 bases for V and 2 bases for J; bases not matched to a gene: 8. Germline values: CDR1 LGHNA, CDR2 YSLEER. CDR3 length equals 16 residues. CDR3 in amino acids: CASSQPGQGVNYGYTF. DNA for the CDR3: TGCGCCAGCAGCCAGCCAGGACAGGGCGTAAACTATGGCTACACCTTC.

The chain is built from TRBV6-2 or TRBV6-3 and TRBJ2-3; D is undetermined. CDR1 is MNHEY and CDR2 is SVGEGT in the germline V gene. The CDR3 is 16 residues long. The V end lost 5 bases, the J end lost 0 bases, and 15 bases lay between the germline ends. The CDR3 spells CASSPSVGSSTDTQYF. In nucleotides, the CDR3 is TGTGCCAGCAGTCCGAGTGTAGGCTCTAGCACAGATACGCAGTATTTT.

This chain uses TRBV4-3 with TRBJ2-3; D possibly corresponds to TRBD2 (5 bases). Per germline, CDR1 LGHNA and CDR2 YSLEER. This CDR3 region has 14 residues. V was cut by 0 bases and J by 5 bases, with 9 bases left in between. The CDR3 region has the DNA TGCGCCAGCAGCCAAGATGAGGGTATAGATACGCAGTATTTT. The encoded protein is CASSQDEGIDTQYF.

The chain is built from TRBV19 and TRBJ1-5; D is undetermined. V was shortened by 1 base and J by 5 bases, with 3 bases between the two germline ends. Per germline, CDR1 LNHDA and CDR2 SQIVND (reference sequence). CDR3 length: 12 residues. CDR3 in DNA: TGTGCCAGTAGTATAGGGTATCAGCCCCAGCATTTT. It specifies CASSIGYQPQHF.